Here is one T cell receptor beta chain with its context. Its specific antigen is unknown. One base away there is no much larger clone; base qualities are not given. The sample's time point label, in plain terms: approximately 25 months on ibrutinib. For TCR beta library preparation, roughly 2 micrograms of genomic DNA were extracted from the cryopreserved PBMCs. Longitudinal blood samples from CLL patients on ibrutinib monotherapy were analyzed using high-throughput TCR beta sequencing. The patients were enrolled in a single-center, open-label phase 2 trial of ibrutinib monotherapy. Including the terminal cysteine and phenylalanine, the CDR3 comprises 15 residues. Solely the CDR3 DNA is kept, with 45 bases framed from the first base. V and J lose 5 bases and 5 bases, and a span of 16 bases separates them. CDR1 and CDR2 are drawn from the germline V gene: SGHVS, FNYEAQ. The entry originates in a study of cytotoxic CD8 clonotypes in ibrutinib-treated CLL (dated by TCRdb to the early 2020s). Regarding the research as a whole: In this cohort, around 15 patients were treatment-naive and approximately 10 were relapsed/refractory, while 17 to 18 had unmutated IGHV. Patients were still on ibrutinib when every remission and progressive disease sample was collected. Of the roughly 81 people in the trial, around 24 had longitudinal samples available. Cryopreserved peripheral blood mononuclear cells were collected at three points: before therapy, at response, and at either sustained remission or disease progression. Partial responses were observed in 24 patients and complete responses in 2; after a median follow-up of 68 months, remission was maintained in around 14 patients and progression was observed in about twelve. The response samples were drawn at a median of around eleven months into treatment, with a range of about 6 to 36 months. On average, each sample yielded 255,043 productive templates and about 100,000 productive rearrangements.

The paper's findings and limits, for the study overall: Baseline clonality exceeded that of age-matched healthy donors and correlated strongly with circulating CD8+ T-cell counts. Lymph node repertoires were not examined, and the timing of sampling was not matched between patients in sustained remission and those whose disease progressed. Public clonotypes were found to be uncommon and were observed to contract or remain stable during treatment; the increase in clonality was shown to reflect expansion of private clonotypes at ibrutinib response. Clonality rose at ibrutinib response, remained stable during sustained remission, and dropped back toward baseline at progression.

The goal of deep resolution MiSeq sequencing was a depth between 1 in 1 million and 1 in 200,000 T cells, and coverage averaged 10x per clonotype. TCR beta libraries were generated with the immunoSEQ hsTCRB Kit. In the source study's methods: The data were analyzed with ImmunoSEQ Analyzer and ImmunoSEQ Data Assistant, and V, D and J gene assignments followed IMGT definitions. Clonality, which ranges from 0 to 1, was calculated by subtracting the normalized Shannon entropy of productive rearrangement frequencies from one. Only overrepresented clonotypes making up at least 0.05% of each patient's repertoire were included in the public clonotype analysis. Repertoires from roughly 13 age-matched healthy donors in immuneACCESS were used as clonality controls. Held by TCRdb, this immuneACCESS table contains in-frame sequences only and omits some clones. Under half of the omission traces to an unresolved V gene where checked; the cause of the rest is unknown. The V and J calls and clone size come from that table; D and trimming were worked out from the DNA. In all, the sample holds about 130,000 clones, and approximately 81% of those were seen once. The top ten constitute roughly 3.5% of the sample.

The sequenced sample was PBMCs, obtained after 24 months of ibrutinib treatment. The rearranged chain carries TRBV7-6 and TRBJ2-1, and TRBD2 may be the D gene, going by 5 matching bases. This receptor was obtained from a human donor with chronic lymphocytic leukemia. The nucleotide sequence reads TGTGCCAGCAGCCAACTAGTTGTAATGGACAATGAGCAGTTCTTC. This sequence encodes CASSQLVVMDNEQFF.